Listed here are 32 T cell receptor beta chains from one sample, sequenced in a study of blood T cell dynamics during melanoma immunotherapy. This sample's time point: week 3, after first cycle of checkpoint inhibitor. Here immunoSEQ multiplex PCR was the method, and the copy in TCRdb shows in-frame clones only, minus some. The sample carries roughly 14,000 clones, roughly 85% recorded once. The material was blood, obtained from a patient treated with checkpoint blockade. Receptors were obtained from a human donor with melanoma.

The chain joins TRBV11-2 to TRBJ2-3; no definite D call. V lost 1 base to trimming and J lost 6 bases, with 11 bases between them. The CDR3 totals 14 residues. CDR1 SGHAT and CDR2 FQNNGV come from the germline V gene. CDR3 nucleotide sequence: TGTGCCAGCAGCTTAGGGGCTTTTACGGATACGCAGTATTTT. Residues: CASSLGAFTDTQYF.

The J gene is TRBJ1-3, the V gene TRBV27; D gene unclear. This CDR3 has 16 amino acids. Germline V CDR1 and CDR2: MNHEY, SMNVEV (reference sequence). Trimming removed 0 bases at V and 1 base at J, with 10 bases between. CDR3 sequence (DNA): TGTGCCAGCAGTTTATCGGGAGCGGGGTCTGGAAACACCATATATTTT. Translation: CASSLSGAGSGNTIYF.

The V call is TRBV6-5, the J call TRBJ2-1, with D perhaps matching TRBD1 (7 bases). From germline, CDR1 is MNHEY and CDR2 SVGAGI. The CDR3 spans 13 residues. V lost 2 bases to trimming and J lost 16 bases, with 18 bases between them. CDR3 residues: CASSYGRRGRLFF. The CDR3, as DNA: TGTGCCAGCAGTTACGGGCGGAGGGGGCGACTCTTCTTC.

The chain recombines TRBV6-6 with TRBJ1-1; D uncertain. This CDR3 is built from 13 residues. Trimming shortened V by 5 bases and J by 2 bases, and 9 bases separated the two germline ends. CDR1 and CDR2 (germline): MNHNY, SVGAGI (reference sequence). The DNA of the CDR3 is TGTGCCAGCAGTGGGCCGCCTAACACTGAAGCTTTCTTT. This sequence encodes CASSGPPNTEAFF.

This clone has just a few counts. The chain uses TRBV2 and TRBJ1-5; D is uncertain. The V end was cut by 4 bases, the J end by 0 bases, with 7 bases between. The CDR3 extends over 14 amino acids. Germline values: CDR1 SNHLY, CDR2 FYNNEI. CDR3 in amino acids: CASSGAISNQPQHF. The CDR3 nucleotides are TGTGCCAGCAGTGGGGCCATTAGCAATCAGCCCCAGCATTTT. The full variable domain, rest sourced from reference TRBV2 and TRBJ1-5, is EPEVTQTPSHQVTQMGQEVILRCVPISNHLYFYWYRQILGQKVEFLVSFYNNEISEKSEIFDDQFSVERPDGSNFTLKIRSTKLEDSAMYFCASSGAISNQPQHFGDGTRLSIL.

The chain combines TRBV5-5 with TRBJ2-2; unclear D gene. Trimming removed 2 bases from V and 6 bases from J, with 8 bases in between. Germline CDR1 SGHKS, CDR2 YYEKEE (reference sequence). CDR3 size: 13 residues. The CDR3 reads CASSFSPSGELFF. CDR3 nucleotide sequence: TGTGCCAGCAGCTTTTCGCCGTCCGGGGAGCTGTTTTTT. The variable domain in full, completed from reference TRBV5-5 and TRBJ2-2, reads DAGVTQSPTHLIKTRGQQVTLRCSPISGHKSVSWYQQVLGQGPQFIFQYYEKEERGRGNFPDRFSARQFPNYSSELNVNALLLGDSALYLCASSFSPSGELFFGEGSRLTVL.

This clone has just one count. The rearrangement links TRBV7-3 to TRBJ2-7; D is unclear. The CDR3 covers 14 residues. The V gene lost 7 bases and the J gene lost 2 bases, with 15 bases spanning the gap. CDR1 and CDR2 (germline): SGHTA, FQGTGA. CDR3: CASKESRSPYEQYF. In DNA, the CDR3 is TGTGCCAGCAAGGAGTCTCGGAGCCCCTACGAGCAGTACTTC. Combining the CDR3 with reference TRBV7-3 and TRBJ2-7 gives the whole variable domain GAGVSQTPSNKVTEKGKYVELRCDPISGHTALYWYRQSLGQGPEFLIYFQGTGAADDSGLPNDRFFAVRPEGSVSTLKIQRTERGDSAVYLCASKESRSPYEQYFGPGTRLTVT.

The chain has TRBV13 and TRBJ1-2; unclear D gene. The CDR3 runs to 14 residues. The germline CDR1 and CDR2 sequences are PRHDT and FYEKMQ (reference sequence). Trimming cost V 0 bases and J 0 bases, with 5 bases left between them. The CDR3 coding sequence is TGTGCCAGCAGCTTAGGCGCCGCTAACTATGGCTACACCTTC. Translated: CASSLGAANYGYTF.

This CDR3 reads CASSQMTSGNYNEQFF. The CDR3 DNA sequence: TGCGCCAGCAGCCAAATGACTAGCGGGAACTACAATGAGCAGTTCTTC. The chain carries TRBV4-3 and TRBJ2-1; TRBD2 aligns across 11 bases. V trimming: 2 bases; J trimming: 3 bases; junction bases outside the gene matches: 3. Germline CDR1 LGHNA, CDR2 YSLEER. The CDR3 has 16 residues.

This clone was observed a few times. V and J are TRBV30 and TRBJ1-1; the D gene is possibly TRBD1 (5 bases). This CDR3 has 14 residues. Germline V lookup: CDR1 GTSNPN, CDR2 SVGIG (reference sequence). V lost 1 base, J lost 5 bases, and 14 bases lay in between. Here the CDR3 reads CAWSAREGRTEAFF. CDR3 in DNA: TGTGCCTGGAGTGCCAGGGAGGGTCGTACTGAAGCTTTCTTT. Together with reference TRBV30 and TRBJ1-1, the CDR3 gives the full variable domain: SQTIHQWPATLVQPVGSPLSLECTVEGTSNPNLYWYRQAAGRGLQLLFYSVGIGQISSEVPQNLSASRPQDRQFILSSKKLLLSDSGFYLCAWSAREGRTEAFFGQGTRLTVV.

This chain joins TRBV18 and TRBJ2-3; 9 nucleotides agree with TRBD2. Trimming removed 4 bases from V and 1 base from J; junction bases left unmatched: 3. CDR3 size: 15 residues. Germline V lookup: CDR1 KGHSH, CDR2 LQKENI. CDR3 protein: CASSRSGSRTDTQYF. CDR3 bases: TGTGCCAGCTCACGTAGCGGGAGTCGCACAGATACGCAGTATTTT.

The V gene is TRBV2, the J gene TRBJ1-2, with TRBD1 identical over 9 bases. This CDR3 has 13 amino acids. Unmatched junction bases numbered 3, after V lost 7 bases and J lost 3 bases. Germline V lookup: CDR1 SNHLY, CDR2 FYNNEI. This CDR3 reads CASIGTGHYGYTF. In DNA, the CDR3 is TGTGCCAGCATTGGGACAGGGCACTATGGCTACACCTTC.

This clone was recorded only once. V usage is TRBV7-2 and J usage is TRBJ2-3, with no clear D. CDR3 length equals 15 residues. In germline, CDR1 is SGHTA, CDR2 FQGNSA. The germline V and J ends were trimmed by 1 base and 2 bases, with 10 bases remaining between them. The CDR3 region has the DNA TGTGCCAGCAGCTTAGTGTTTGGGAACACAGATACGCAGTATTTT. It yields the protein CASSLVFGNTDTQYF. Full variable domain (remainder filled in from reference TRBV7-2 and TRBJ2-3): GAGVSQSPSNKVTEKGKDVELRCDPISGHTALYWYRQSLGQGLEFLIYFQGNSAPDKSGLPSDRFSAERTGGSVSTLTIQRTQQEDSAVYLCASSLVFGNTDTQYFGPGTRLTVL.

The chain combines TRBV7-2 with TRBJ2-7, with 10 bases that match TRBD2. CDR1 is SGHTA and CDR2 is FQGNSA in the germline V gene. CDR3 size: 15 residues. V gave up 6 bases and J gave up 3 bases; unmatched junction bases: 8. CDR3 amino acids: CASSLMGLASYEQYF. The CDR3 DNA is TGTGCCAGCAGTCTTATGGGACTAGCGAGCTACGAGCAGTACTTC.

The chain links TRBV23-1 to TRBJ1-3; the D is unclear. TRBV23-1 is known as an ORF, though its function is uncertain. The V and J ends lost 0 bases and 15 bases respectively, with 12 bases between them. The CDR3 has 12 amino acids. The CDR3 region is CASSQSKARRYF. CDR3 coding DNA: TGCGCCAGCAGTCAATCGAAAGCAAGAAGATATTTT.

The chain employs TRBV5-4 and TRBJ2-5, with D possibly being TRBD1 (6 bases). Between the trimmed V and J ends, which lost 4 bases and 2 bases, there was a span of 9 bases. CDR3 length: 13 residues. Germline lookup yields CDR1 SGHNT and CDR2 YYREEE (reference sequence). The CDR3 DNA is TGTGCCAGCAGCGTGACAGGTCAAGAGACCCAGTACTTC. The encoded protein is CASSVTGQETQYF. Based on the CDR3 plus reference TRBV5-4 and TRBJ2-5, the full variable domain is ETGVTQSPTHLIKTRGQQVTLRCSSQSGHNTVSWYQQALGQGPQFIFQYYREEENGRGNFPPRFSGLQFPNYSSELNVNALELDDSALYLCASSVTGQETQYFGPGTRLLVL.

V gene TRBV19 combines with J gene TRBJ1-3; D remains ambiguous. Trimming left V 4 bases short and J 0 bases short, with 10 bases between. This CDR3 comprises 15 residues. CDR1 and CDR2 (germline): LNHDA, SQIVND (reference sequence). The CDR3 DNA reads TGTGCCAGTAGTACCTCGGCGGGCTCTGGAAACACCATATATTTT. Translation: CASSTSAGSGNTIYF.

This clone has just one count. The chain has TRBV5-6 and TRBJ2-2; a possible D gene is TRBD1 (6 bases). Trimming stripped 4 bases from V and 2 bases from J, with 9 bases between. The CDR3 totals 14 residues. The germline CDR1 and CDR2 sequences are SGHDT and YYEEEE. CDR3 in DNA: TGTGCCAGCAGCCTGGGACATAACACCGGGGAGCTGTTTTTT. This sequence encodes CASSLGHNTGELFF.

This CDR3 is CASSFGEYSYNEQFF. The DNA of the CDR3 is TGTGCCAGCTCCTTTGGCGAATACTCCTACAATGAGCAGTTCTTC. V gene TRBV18 combines with J gene TRBJ2-1; the D is unclear. V shed 6 bases and J shed 0 bases, with 12 bases lying between them. Looked up from germline, CDR1 is KGHSH and CDR2 is LQKENI. The CDR3 is made up of 15 amino acids. The full variable domain, in which reference TRBV18 and TRBJ2-1 provide the parts outside the CDR3, is NAGVMQNPRHLVRRRGQEARLRCSPMKGHSHVYWYRQLPEEGLKFMVYLQKENIIDESGMPKERFSAEFPKEGPSILRIQQVVRGDSAAYFCASSFGEYSYNEQFFGPGTRLTVL.

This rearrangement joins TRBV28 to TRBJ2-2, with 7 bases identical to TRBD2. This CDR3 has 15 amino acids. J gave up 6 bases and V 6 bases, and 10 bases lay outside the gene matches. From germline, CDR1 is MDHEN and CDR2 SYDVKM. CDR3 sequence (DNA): TGTGCCAGCAGGGGGGGGTTTTATGTGTCCGGGGAGCTGTTTTTT. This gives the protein CASRGGFYVSGELFF.

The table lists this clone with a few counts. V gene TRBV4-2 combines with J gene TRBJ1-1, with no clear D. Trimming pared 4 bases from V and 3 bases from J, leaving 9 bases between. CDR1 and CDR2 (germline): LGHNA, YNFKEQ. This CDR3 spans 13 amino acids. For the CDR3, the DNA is TGTGCCAGCAGCCCCCCGCGTGACACTGAAGCTTTCTTT. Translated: CASSPPRDTEAFF.

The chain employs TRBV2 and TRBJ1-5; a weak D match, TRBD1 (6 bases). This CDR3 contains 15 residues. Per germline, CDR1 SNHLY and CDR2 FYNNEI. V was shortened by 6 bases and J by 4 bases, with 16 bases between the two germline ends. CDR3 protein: CASSQNRAANQPQHF. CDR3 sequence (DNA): TGTGCCAGCAGCCAAAACAGGGCAGCGAATCAGCCCCAGCATTTT. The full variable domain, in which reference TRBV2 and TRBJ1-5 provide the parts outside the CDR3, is EPEVTQTPSHQVTQMGQEVILRCVPISNHLYFYWYRQILGQKVEFLVSFYNNEISEKSEIFDDQFSVERPDGSNFTLKIRSTKLEDSAMYFCASSQNRAANQPQHFGDGTRLSIL.

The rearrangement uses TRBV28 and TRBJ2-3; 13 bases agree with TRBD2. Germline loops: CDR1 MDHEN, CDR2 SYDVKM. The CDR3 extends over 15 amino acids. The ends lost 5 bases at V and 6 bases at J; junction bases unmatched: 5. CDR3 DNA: TGTGCCAGCAGTCCTGGGACTAGCGGGAAGGATACGCAGTATTTT. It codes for CASSPGTSGKDTQYF.

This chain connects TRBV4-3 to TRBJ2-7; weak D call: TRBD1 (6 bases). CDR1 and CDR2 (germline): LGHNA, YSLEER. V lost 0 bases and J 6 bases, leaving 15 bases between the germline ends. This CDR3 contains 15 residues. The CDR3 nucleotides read TGCGCCAGCAGCCAAGAAGTCACAGGGTTTCGCGAGCAGTACTTC. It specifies CASSQEVTGFREQYF.

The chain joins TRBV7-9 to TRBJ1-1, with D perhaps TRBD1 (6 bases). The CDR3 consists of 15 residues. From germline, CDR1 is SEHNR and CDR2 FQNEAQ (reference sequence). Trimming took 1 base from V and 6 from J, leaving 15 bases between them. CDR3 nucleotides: TGTGCCAGCAGCTTAGTTGCTGGGGGCTTGTCTGAAGCTTTCTTT. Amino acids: CASSLVAGGLSEAFF.

Written as DNA, the CDR3 is TGTGCCAGCAGTACAAGACAGGGGTCCGGGGAGCTGTTTTTT. This sequence encodes CASSTRQGSGELFF. The chain links TRBV27 to TRBJ2-2; 8 positions agree with TRBD1. Germline V CDR1 and CDR2: MNHEY, SMNVEV (reference sequence). There are 14 residues in the CDR3. The junction had 5 bases not matched to a gene; V was cut back by 5 bases and J by 6 bases.

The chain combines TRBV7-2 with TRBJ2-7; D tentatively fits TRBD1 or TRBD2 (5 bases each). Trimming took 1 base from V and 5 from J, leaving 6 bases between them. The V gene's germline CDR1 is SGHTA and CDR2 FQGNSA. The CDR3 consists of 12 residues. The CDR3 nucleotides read TGTGCCAGCAGCTTAGGAGGGGACGAGCAGTACTTC. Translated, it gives CASSLGGDEQYF.

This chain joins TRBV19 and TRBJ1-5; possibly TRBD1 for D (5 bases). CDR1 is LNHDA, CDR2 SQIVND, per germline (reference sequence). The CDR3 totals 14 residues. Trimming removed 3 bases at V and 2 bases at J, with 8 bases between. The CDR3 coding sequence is TGTGCCAGTAGTATTGTAGGGGGCAATCAGCCCCAGCATTTT. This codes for CASSIVGGNQPQHF.

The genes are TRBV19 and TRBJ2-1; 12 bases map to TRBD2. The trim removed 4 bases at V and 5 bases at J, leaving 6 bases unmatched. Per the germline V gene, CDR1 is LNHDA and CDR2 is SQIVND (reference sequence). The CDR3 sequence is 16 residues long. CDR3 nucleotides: TGTGCCAGTAGTACCAGACTAGCGGGAGTTGACAATGAGCAGTTCTTC. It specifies CASSTRLAGVDNEQFF. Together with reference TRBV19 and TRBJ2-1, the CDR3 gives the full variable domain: DGGITQSPKYLFRKEGQNVTLSCEQNLNHDAMYWYRQDPGQGLRLIYYSQIVNDFQKGDIAEGYSVSREKKESFPLTVTSAQKNPTAFYLCASSTRLAGVDNEQFFGPGTRLTVL.

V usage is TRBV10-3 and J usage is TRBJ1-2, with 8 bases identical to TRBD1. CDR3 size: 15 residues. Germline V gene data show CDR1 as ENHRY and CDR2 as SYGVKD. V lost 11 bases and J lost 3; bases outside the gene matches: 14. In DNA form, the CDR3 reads TGTGCCTCGCTGGACAGGGAACCCACCTACTATGGCTACACCTTC. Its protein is CASLDREPTYYGYTF.

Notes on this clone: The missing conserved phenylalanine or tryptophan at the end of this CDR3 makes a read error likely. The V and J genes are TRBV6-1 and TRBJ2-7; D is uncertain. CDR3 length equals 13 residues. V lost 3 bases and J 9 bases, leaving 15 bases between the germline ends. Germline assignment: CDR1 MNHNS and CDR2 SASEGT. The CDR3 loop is CASSEPTELGQYL. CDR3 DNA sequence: TGTGCCAGCAGTGAGCCAACGGAGTTGGGGCAGTACCTC.

CDR3 in DNA: TGTGCCAGCAGCTTAGAAGAACCTTACGAGCAGTACTTC. Encoded protein: CASSLEEPYEQYF. This sequence joins TRBV11-1 and TRBJ2-7; D uncertain. Trimming removed 1 base from V and 4 bases from J, with 8 bases in between. This CDR3 has 13 amino acids. Germline CDR1 SGHAT, CDR2 FQDESV (reference sequence).